This T cell receptor (beta chain) was sequenced for a study of blood T cell repertoires in COVID-19. Looking at the study overall: Donors in the United States, Italy and Spain gave samples during acute or convalescent COVID-19. T cells, B-cell-depleted T cells, or PBMCs provided the cDNA or gDNA that served as material.

Germline CDR1 reads LGHNA; CDR2 reads YNFKEQ. The CDR3 runs 14 residues. Germline trimming cut 0 bases from V and 5 bases from J; bases unmatched to any gene: 3. How the authors handled the data: Researchers report that nucleated cell counts were estimated from reference gene primer amplification. Measured with immunoSEQ multiplex PCR; TCRdb has only the in-frame clones, and not every one. That table furnishes V, J and clone size, whereas the DNA furnished D and trimming. The sample records under 110,000 clones, 85% to 95% being singletons. This clone showed up just once. The sample comprised peripheral blood. V and J are TRBV4-2 and TRBJ1-1, with 7 bases that match TRBD1. This receptor was taken from a man aged 45 to 65 with active COVID-19. The CDR3, as DNA: TGTGCCAGCAGCCAAGACTCAGGGGGGACTGAAGCTTTCTTT. Translation gives CASSQDSGGTEAFF.